The present T cell receptor beta chain was sequenced within a study of cytomegalovirus exposure and HLA in healthy donors. Study in general: When fewer than 400 donors were genotyped, about 86% of them were found to fall in the Caucasian-associated ancestry cluster. Whole-study findings and limits: Cytomegalovirus status, reportedly, was diagnosed with high specificity and sensitivity by the classifier. The authors excluded some V segments, including TRBV6-2 and TRBV6-3, as indistinguishable.

The germline CDR1 and CDR2 sequences are ENHRY and SYGVKD. Between the trimmed V and J ends, which lost 5 bases and 8 bases, there was a span of 16 bases. CDR3 size: 14 residues. This clone occurred once. Its antigen is as yet unknown. 13 Jbeta primers and 60 Vbeta primers were used for the PCR. Profiling relied on immunoSEQ multiplex PCR, and the TCRdb table lists in-frame clones only, not all of them. Seen here are over 100,000 clones, roughly 78% observed once, and the top ten hold 2.5% to 3.5%. V is TRBV10-3 and J is TRBJ1-3; TRBD1 is a possible D gene (5 bases). What was sequenced was PBMCs. The receptor comes from a woman in her twenties or thirties in good health and CMV-seropositive. The CDR3 DNA reads TGTGCCATCAGTTGGACCGGGGGTGAGCACACCATATATTTT. It yields the protein CAISWTGGEHTIYF.